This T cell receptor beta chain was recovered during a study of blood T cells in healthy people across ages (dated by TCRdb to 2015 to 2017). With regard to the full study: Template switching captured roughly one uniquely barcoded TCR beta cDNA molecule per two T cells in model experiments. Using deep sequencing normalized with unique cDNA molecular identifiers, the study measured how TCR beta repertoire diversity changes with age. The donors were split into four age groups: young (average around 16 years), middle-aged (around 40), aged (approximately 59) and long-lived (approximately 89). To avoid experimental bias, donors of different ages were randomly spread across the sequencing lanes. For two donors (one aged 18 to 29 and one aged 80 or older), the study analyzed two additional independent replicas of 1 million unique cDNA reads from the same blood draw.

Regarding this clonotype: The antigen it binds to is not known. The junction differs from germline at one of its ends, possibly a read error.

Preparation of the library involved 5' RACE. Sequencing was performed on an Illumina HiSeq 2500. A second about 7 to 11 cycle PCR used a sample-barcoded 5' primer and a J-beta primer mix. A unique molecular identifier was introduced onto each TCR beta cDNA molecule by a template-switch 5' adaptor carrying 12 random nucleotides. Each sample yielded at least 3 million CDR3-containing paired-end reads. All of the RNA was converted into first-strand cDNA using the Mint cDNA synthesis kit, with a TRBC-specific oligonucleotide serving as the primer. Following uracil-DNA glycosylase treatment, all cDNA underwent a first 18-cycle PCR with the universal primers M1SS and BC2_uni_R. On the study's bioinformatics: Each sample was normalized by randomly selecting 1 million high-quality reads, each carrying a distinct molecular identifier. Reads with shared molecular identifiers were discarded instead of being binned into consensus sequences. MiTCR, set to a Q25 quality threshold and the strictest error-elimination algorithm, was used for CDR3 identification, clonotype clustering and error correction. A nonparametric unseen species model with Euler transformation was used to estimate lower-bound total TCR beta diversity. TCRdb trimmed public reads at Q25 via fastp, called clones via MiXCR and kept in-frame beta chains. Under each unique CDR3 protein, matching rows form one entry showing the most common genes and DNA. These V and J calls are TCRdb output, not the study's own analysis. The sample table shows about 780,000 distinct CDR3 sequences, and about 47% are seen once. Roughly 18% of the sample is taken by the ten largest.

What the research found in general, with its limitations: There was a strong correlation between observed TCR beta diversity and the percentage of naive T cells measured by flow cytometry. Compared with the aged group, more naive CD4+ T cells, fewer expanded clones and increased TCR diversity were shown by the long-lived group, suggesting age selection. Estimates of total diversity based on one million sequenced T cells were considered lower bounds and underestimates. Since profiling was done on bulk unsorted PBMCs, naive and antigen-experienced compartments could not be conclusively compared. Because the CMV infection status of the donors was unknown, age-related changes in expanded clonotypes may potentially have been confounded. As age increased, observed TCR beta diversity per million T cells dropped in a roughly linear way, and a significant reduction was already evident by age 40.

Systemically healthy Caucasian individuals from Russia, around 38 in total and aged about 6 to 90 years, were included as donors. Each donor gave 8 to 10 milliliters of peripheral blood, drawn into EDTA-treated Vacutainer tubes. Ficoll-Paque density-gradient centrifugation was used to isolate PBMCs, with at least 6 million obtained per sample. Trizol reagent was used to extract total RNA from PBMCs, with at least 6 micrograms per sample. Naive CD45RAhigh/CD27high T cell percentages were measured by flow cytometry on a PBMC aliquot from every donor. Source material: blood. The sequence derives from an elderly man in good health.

The DNA is TGTGCCGGCAGCTTATTAGGGGCTAGCGGGAGTTATAATGAGCAGTTCTTC. This translates into CAGSLLGASGSYNEQFF. Rearrangement joined TRBV7-2 to TRBJ2-1, with 10 bases aligning to TRBD2. From cysteine to phenylalanine, the CDR3 is 17 amino acids long. Of all the DNA, just the CDR3 is kept, 51 bases in frame from base 1. CDR1 and CDR2 are drawn from the germline V gene: SGHTA, FQGNSA.